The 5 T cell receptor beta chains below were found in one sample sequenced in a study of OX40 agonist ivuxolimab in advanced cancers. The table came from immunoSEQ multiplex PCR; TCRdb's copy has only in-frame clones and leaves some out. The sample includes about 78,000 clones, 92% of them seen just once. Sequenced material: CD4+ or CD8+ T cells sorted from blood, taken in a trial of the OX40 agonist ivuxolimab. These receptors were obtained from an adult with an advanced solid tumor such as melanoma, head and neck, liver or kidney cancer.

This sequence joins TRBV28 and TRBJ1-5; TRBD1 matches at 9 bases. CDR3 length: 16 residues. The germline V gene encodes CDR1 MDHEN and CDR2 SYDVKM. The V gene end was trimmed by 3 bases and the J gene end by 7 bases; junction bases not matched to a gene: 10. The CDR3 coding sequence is TGTGCCAGCAGTTTCCCGGTCGTGACAGGGGGGCAGCCCCAGCATTTT. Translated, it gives CASSFPVVTGGQPQHF. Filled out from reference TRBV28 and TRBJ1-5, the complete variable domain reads DVKVTQSSRYLVKRTGEKVFLECVQDMDHENMFWYRQDPGLGLRLIYFSYDVKMKEKGDIPEGYSVSREKKERFSLILESASTNQTSMYLCASSFPVVTGGQPQHFGDGTRLSIL.

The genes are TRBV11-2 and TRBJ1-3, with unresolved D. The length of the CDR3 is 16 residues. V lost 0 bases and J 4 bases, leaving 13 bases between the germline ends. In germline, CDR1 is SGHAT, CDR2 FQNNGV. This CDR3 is CASSLDLNSWGNTIYF. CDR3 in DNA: TGTGCCAGCAGCTTAGATCTGAACAGCTGGGGAAACACCATATATTTT.

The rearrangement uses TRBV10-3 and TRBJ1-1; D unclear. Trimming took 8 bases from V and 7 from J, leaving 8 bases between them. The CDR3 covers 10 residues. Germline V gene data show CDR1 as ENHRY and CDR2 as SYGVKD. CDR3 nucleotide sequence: TGTGCCATCGGACGGGGTGAAGCTTTCTTT. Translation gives CAIGRGEAFF.

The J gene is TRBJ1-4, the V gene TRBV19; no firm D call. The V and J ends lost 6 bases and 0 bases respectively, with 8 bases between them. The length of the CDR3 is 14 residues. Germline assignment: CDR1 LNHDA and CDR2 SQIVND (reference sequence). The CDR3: CASSRSATNEKLFF. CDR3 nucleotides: TGTGCCAGTAGCAGGTCTGCAACTAATGAAAAACTGTTTTTT. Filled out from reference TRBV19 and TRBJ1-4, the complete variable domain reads DGGITQSPKYLFRKEGQNVTLSCEQNLNHDAMYWYRQDPGQGLRLIYYSQIVNDFQKGDIAEGYSVSREKKESFPLTVTSAQKNPTAFYLCASSRSATNEKLFFGSGTQLSVL.

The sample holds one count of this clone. The CDR3 loop reads CASSTGGPYNEQFF. The CDR3 DNA is TGTGCCAGCAGTACAGGGGGGCCCTACAATGAGCAGTTCTTC. The gene calls are TRBV6-6 and TRBJ2-1; 8 bases line up with TRBD1. The germline V gene encodes CDR1 MNHNY and CDR2 SVGAGI (reference sequence). V lost 5 bases, J lost 2 bases, and 2 bases stayed unmatched. The CDR3 contains 14 residues.